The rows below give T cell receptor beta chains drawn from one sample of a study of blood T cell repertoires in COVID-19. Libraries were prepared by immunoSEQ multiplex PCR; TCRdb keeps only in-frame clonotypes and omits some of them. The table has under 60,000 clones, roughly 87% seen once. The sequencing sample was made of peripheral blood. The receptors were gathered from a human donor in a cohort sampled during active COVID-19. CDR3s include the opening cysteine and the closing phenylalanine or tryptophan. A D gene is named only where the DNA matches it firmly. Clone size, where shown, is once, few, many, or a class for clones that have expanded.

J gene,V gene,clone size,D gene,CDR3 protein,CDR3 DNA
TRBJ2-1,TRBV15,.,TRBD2,CATSRQGEGSGYEQFF,TGTGCCACCAGCAGACAGGGTGAGGGTAGCGGGTACGAGCAGTTCTTC
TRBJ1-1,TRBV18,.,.,CASSPSTGHLNTEAFF,TGTGCCAGCTCACCATCGACAGGACATTTGAACACTGAAGCTTTCTTT
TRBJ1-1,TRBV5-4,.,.,CASSFTANTEAFF,TGTGCCAGCAGCTTCACAGCTAACACTGAAGCTTTCTTT
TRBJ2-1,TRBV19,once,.,CASVGGGLNYNEQFF,TGTGCCAGCGTAGGGGGGGGACTCAACTACAATGAGCAGTTCTTC
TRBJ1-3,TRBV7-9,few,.,CASSMVDSSSGNTIYF,TGTGCCAGCAGCATGGTCGACAGCAGCTCTGGAAACACCATATATTTT
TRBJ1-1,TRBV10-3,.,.,CAISEIGGGTEAFF,TGTGCCATCAGTGAGATTGGGGGGGGTACTGAAGCTTTCTTT
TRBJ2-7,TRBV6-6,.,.,CASSSGIGRVIYEQYF,TGTGCCAGCAGTTCTGGGATCGGCAGGGTCATCTACGAGCAGTACTTC
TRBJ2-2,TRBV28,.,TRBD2,CASSLLGLAVTGELFF,TGTGCCAGCAGTTTATTGGGACTAGCGGTAACCGGGGAGCTGTTTTTT
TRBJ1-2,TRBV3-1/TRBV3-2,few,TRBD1,CASSQARGHGYTF,TGTGCCAGCAGCCAGGCAAGGGGGCATGGCTACACCTTC
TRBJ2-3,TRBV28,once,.,CASSSERSTDTQYF,TGTGCCAGCAGTTCCGAGCGAAGCACAGATACGCAGTATTTT
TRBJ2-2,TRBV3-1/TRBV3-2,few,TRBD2,CASSQRLAVAGELFF,TGTGCCAGCAGCCAGCGACTAGCGGTGGCCGGGGAGCTGTTTTTT
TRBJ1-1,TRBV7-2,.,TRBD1,CASSLVGQVNTEAFF,TGTGCCAGCAGCTTAGTGGGACAGGTCAACACTGAAGCTTTCTTT
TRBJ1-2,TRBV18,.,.,CASSTLQGDYGYTF,TGTGCCAGCTCAACTCTACAGGGAGATTATGGCTACACCTTC
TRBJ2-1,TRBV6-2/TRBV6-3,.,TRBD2,CASSTTSGRYNEQFF,TGTGCCAGCAGTACTACTAGCGGGCGCTACAATGAGCAGTTCTTC
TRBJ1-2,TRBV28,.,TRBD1,CASSQTGGHGINYGYTF,TGTGCCAGCAGTCAGACAGGGGGCCACGGAATTAACTATGGCTACACCTTC
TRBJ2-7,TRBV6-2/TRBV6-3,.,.,CASSEGSRDTYPHEQYF,TGTGCCAGCAGCGAGGGTTCCCGGGACACCTACCCCCACGAGCAGTACTTC
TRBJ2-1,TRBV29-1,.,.,CSAGGQLTVNEQFF,TGCAGCGCCGGAGGCCAGTTAACCGTCAATGAGCAGTTCTTC
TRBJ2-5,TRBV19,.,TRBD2,CASSMREETQYF,TGTGCCAGTAGTATGCGGGAGGAGACCCAGTACTTC
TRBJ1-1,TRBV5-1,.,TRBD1,CASSSDRGANTEAFF,TGCGCCAGCAGCTCTGACAGGGGGGCGAACACTGAAGCTTTCTTT
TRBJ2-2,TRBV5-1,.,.,CASSLYPRQDTGELFF,TGCGCCAGCAGCTTGTACCCCCGACAAGACACCGGGGAGCTGTTTTTT
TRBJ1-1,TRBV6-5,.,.,CASRRTDNTEAFF,TGTGCCAGCAGAAGGACAGACAACACTGAAGCTTTCTTT
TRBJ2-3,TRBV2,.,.,CASSEVPPPGNTDTQYF,TGTGCCAGCAGTGAGGTGCCCCCCCCGGGGAACACAGATACGCAGTATTTT
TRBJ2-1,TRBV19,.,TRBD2,CASSIFLAANEQFF,TGTGCCAGTAGTATATTCCTAGCGGCAAATGAGCAGTTCTTC
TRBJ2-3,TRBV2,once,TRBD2,CASKRAGGADTQYF,TGTGCCTCAAAAAGGGCGGGAGGGGCAGATACGCAGTATTTT
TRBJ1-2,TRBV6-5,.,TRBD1,CASSWTGDNYGYTF,TGTGCCAGCAGTTGGACAGGGGATAACTATGGCTACACCTTC
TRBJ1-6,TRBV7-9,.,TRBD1,CASSQLGQGLGNSPLHF,TGTGCCAGCAGCCAGCTCGGACAGGGCTTAGGAAATTCACCCCTCCACTTT
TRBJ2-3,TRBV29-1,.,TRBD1,CSVAQGTSSDTQYF,TGCAGCGTCGCACAGGGGACCTCCTCAGATACGCAGTATTTT
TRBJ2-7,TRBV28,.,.,CASSLGGAQRSYEQYF,TGTGCCAGCAGTTTGGGGGGGGCTCAACGCTCCTACGAGCAGTACTTC
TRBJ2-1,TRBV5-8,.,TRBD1,CASSGGTGRDEQFF,TGTGCCAGCAGCGGCGGGACAGGGAGGGATGAGCAGTTCTTC
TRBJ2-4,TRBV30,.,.,CAWSVGGTVLAKNIQYF,TGTGCCTGGAGTGTTGGGGGGACAGTGCTAGCCAAAAACATTCAGTACTTC
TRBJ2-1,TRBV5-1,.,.,CASSLGWEAKRNEQFF,TGCGCCAGCAGCTTGGGGTGGGAGGCGAAGAGGAATGAGCAGTTCTTC
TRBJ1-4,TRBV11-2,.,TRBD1,CASSLTTGGYNEKLFF,TGTGCCAGCAGCTTAACAACAGGGGGTTATAATGAAAAACTGTTTTTT
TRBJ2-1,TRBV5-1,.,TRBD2,CASSLRAGGPHEQFF,TGCGCCAGCAGCTTGCGGGCGGGAGGGCCCCATGAGCAGTTCTTC
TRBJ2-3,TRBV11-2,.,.,CASSLGRDTDTQYF,TGTGCCAGCAGCTTGGGCAGGGACACAGATACGCAGTATTTT
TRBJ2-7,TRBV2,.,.,CASSVDSSYEQYF,TGTGCCAGCAGTGTTGACAGCTCCTACGAGCAGTACTTC
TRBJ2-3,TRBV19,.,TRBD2,CASSGPAGGPTDTQYF,TGTGCCAGTAGTGGACCAGCGGGAGGGCCTACAGATACGCAGTATTTT
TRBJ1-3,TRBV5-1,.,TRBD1,CASSLAGDRPSGNTIYF,TGCGCCAGCAGCTTGGCCGGGGACAGGCCCTCTGGAAACACCATATATTTT
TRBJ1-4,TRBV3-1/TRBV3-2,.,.,CASSRRPGHGEKLFF,TGTGCCAGCAGCCGAAGACCGGGACACGGGGAAAAACTGTTTTTT
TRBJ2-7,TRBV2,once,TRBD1,CASSPRRDRSYEQYF,TGTGCCAGCAGCCCTAGGCGGGACAGGTCCTACGAGCAGTACTTC
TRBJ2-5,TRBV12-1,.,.,CASSPRPDRGLGETQYF,TGTGCCAGCAGCCCAAGGCCGGACAGGGGGCTAGGAGAGACCCAGTACTTC
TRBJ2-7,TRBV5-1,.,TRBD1,CASSLGQGASYEQYF,TGCGCCAGCAGCTTAGGACAGGGGGCCTCCTACGAGCAGTACTTC
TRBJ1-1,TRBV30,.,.,CAWERQLNTEAFF,TGTGCCTGGGAGCGACAGCTTAACACTGAAGCTTTCTTT
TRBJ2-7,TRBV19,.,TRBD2,CASSAGGLYEQYF,TGTGCCAGTAGTGCGGGAGGTCTGTACGAGCAGTACTTC
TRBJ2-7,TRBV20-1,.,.,CSASSGTKGVYEQYF,TGCAGTGCTAGTAGCGGCACTAAGGGGGTATACGAGCAGTACTTC
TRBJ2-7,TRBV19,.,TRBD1,CASSNQQGASYEQYF,TGTGCCAGTAGTAACCAACAGGGGGCTTCCTACGAGCAGTACTTC
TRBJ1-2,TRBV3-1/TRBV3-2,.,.,CASSQGTATYGYTF,TGTGCCAGCAGCCAAGGGACAGCGACTTATGGCTACACCTTC
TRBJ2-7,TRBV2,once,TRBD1,CASSPDQGARVYEQYF,TGTGCCAGCAGTCCCGATCAGGGGGCGCGTGTCTACGAGCAGTACTTC
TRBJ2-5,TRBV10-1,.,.,CASSLRSGETQYF,TGCGCCAGCAGTCTACGATCGGGGGAGACCCAGTACTTC